This is a list of T cell receptor beta chains from one sample in a study of neurological immune-mediated disorders. One entry per CDR3 protein, called by TCRdb with MiXCR from the 5' RACE reads. The data contain 50,000 to 60,000 distinct CDR3 sequences, 2% to 2.5% of them singletons. Sequencing was performed on PBMCs. Receptors originate from a man between 50 and 59 years old with multiple sclerosis. Both conserved end residues are part of each CDR3. A D gene is named only where the DNA matches it firmly. Not all rows give a size; the values are once, few, many and, for expanded clones, a class.

J | V | length | D | size | DNA | CDR3
TRBJ2-1 | TRBV5-1 | 14 | - | many | TGCGCCAGCAGCTTGCGGCATAACTACAATGAGCAGTTCTTC | CASSLRHNYNEQFF
TRBJ1-1 | TRBV7-2 | 14 | - | many | TGTGCCAGCAGCTTAGCGGTAGGAAACACTGAAGCTTTCTTT | CASSLAVGNTEAFF
TRBJ2-5 | TRBV10-3 | 13 | - | many | TGTGCCATCGGAGGGGGGATCCAAGAGACCCAGTACTTC | CAIGGGIQETQYF
TRBJ1-2 | TRBV12-3/TRBV12-4 | 15 | - | many | TGTGCCAGCAGTTTTACGGGACGGAATAACTATGGCTACACCTTC | CASSFTGRNNYGYTF
TRBJ2-7 | TRBV9 | 15 | - | many | TGTGCCAGCAGCGTAGAGCCCGGGACGAAATACGAGCAGTACTTC | CASSVEPGTKYEQYF
TRBJ2-2 | TRBV5-6 | 13 | TRBD1 | many | TGTGCCAGCCGCGACAGGGGCATCGGGGAGCTGTTTTTT | CASRDRGIGELFF
TRBJ1-5 | TRBV27 | 12 | - | - | TGTGCCAGCAGCGGGCCAAATAAGACCCAGAATTTT | CASSGPNKTQNF
TRBJ2-7 | TRBV10-3 | 15 | TRBD1 | many | TGTGCCATCAGTACTGAACAGGGGGGCCCCTACGAGCAGTACTTC | CAISTEQGGPYEQYF
TRBJ2-5 | TRBV20-1 | 14 | - | many | TGCAGTGCTAGAGTCTCCGGGGTACAAGAGACCCAGTACTTC | CSARVSGVQETQYF
TRBJ1-1 | TRBV7-6 | 16 | - | many | TGTGCCAGCAGCCTCGATGCGGGGCTGGGGAACACTGAAGCTTTCTTT | CASSLDAGLGNTEAFF
TRBJ2-2 | TRBV18 | 18 | - | many | TGTGCCAGCTCACCATATACGCCCGGACAGCGAAACACCGGGGAGCTGTTTTTT | CASSPYTPGQRNTGELFF
TRBJ2-4 | TRBV12-3/TRBV12-4 | 13 | - | few | TGTGCCAGCAGTTTGGAGGGTCTTCCCTGGGCGTACTTC | CASSLEGLPWAYF
TRBJ2-1 | TRBV7-2 | 15 | TRBD2 | many | TGTGCCAGCAGCCTAGTGGGACTAGGGCCCGATGAGCAGTTCTTC | CASSLVGLGPDEQFF
TRBJ1-2 | TRBV6-2/TRBV6-3 | 12 | - | many | TGTGCCAGCAGAACTATGGAGCGTGGCTACACCTTC | CASRTMERGYTF
TRBJ1-1 | TRBV20-1 | 14 | - | many | TGCAGTGCTAGGGGGTTTCGTGCCCTGGAGGAAGCTTTCTTT | CSARGFRALEEAFF
TRBJ2-1 | TRBV9 | 18 | TRBD1 | many | TGTGCCAGCAGCGTAGTAGCGACCCCGGGACAGGTATACAATGAGCAGTTCTTC | CASSVVATPGQVYNEQFF
TRBJ2-1 | TRBV20-1 | 15 | TRBD2 | many | TGCAGTGCTAGAGAAACCGGGACTAGGAGATCGCAGCAGTTCTTC | CSARETGTRRSQQFF
TRBJ2-3 | TRBV5-1 | 15 | - | many | TGCGCCAGCAGCTTGGTCGGGGCGCCTTCAGATACGCAGTATTTT | CASSLVGAPSDTQYF
TRBJ1-1 | TRBV16 | 18 | - | many | TGTGCCAGCAGCCAACACGCCCTCCGAGGGGGGGCGAGAACTGAAGCTTTCTTT | CASSQHALRGGARTEAFF
TRBJ2-3 | TRBV6-1 | 14 | TRBD2 | many | TGTGCCAGCACTGGGAGGGATCCCACAGATACGCAGTATTTT | CASTGRDPTDTQYF
TRBJ1-5 | TRBV10-3 | 15 | - | many | TGTGCCATCAGTGAGTCAGAAGGGCTCAATCAGCCCCAGCATTTT | CAISESEGLNQPQHF
TRBJ1-6 | TRBV20-1 | 15 | TRBD1 | - | TGCAGTGGCACAGACATGGCAGGGGGCAATTCAACCCTCAACTTT | CSGTDMAGGNSTLNF